This T cell receptor beta chain came from a study of CD8 T cells in ankylosing spondylitis. Study-level results: A number of the motif variants had already been described in reactive arthritis synovial fluid and blood. The authors reported significant enrichment of disease-linked clones in matched ankylosing spondylitis synovial fluid.

This clonotype was seen ten or more times. As yet, its antigen is unknown. With molecular barcodes, quantitative 5'-RACE was used to make the TCR beta libraries. TCRdb re-derived calls from the 5' RACE reads in MiXCR, one entry per CDR3 protein. The table lists roughly 130,000 distinct CDR3 sequences, more than 6.5% of them singletons. Sequencing input: blood, either unsorted or a sorted T cell fraction (not recorded which). This TCR was recovered from a male donor with ankylosing spondylitis or in good health (not recorded which).

The CDR3 DNA sequence: TGTGCCAGCTCGTTAGGGACTAGCGGGGCCAGCTCCTACGAGCAGTACTTC. It codes for CASSLGTSGASSYEQYF. The chain is built from TRBV18 and TRBJ2-7, with 13 positions matching TRBD2. This CDR3 contains 17 residues. Trimming removed 6 bases from V and 0 bases from J; junction bases left unmatched: 8. CDR1 and CDR2 from the germline V gene are KGHSH and LQKENI.